Here is one T cell receptor beta chain with its context. The antigen is undetermined. This specimen comes from a study of Ad26.COV2.S vaccination and SARS-CoV-2 variants. Regarding the study as a whole: Whether participants received vaccine or placebo, their non-spike TCR breadth was similar.

Treatment reported: over 15 received Ad26.COV2.S at low or high dose, single or two shots; 5 received placebo; per-sample allocation not given. The study sampled participants on day 63 after the first vaccine or placebo injection. Germline CDR1 is ENHRY and CDR2 is SYGVKD. J gave up 0 bases and V 5 bases, and 3 bases lay outside the gene matches. This CDR3 is 14 amino acids long. Assay: immunoSEQ multiplex PCR; the TCRdb copy retains only in-frame clones and omits some. The table shows about 390,000 clones, with about 90% occurring only once. This sequence originates from a person aged 18-65 years who received the Ad26.COV2.S COVID-19 vaccine or a placebo. V usage is TRBV10-3 and J usage is TRBJ1-1; TRBD1 aligns across 7 bases. Material: peripheral blood, obtained in a trial of Ad26.COV2.S vaccine versus placebo. The CDR3 nucleotides read TGTGCCATCAGTTTGACAGGGATGAACACTGAAGCTTTCTTT. Encoded protein: CAISLTGMNTEAFF.